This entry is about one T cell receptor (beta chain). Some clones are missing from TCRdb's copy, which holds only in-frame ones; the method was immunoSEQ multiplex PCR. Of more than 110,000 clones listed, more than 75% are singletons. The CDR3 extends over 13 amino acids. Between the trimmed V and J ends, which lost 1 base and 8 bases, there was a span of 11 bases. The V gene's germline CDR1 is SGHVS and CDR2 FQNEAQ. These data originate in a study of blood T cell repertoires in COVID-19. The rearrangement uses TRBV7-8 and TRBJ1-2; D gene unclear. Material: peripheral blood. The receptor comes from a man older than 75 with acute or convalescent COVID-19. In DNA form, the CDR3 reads TGTGCCAGCAGCTTAGATACGGGAGTAGGCTACACCTTC. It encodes CASSLDTGVGYTF.